These 30 T cell receptor beta chains were sequenced from one sample in a study of blood T cells in healthy people across ages. The second PCR ran about 6 to 12 cycles with a sample-barcoded 5' primer and J-beta primers. One entry per CDR3 protein, called by TCRdb with MiXCR from the 5' RACE reads. The sample contains about 670,000 distinct CDR3 sequences, around 43% of which appear only once. The sample taken for sequencing was blood. These receptors were obtained from a man older than 75 in good health.

This clonotype came up a few times. This sequence joins TRBV7-6 and TRBJ2-5; D gene uncertain. The V gene lost 5 bases and the J gene lost 4 bases, with 14 bases spanning the gap. Germline assignment: CDR1 SGHVS and CDR2 FNYEAQ. The CDR3 is 14 amino acids. As DNA, the CDR3 is TGTGCCAGCAGCGATAACTGGACGGTAGAGACCCAGTACTTC. This translates into CASSDNWTVETQYF.

V and J are TRBV6-2 or TRBV6-3 and TRBJ2-6; 9 bases line up with TRBD2. The CDR3 contains 16 residues. Germline assignment: CDR1 MNHEY and CDR2 SVGEGT. Trimming at V came to 7 bases and at J to 2 bases, leaving 6 bases not matched to a gene. Here the CDR3 DNA reads TGTGCCAGCACTCCCGTAGCGGGGGCTGGGGCCAACGTCCTGACTTTC. It translates to CASTPVAGAGANVLTF.

In this sample, this clonotype turned up many times. The chain carries TRBV5-4 and TRBJ1-2; 10 bases line up with TRBD1. Germline loops: CDR1 SGHNT, CDR2 YYREEE (reference sequence). With V trimmed by 2 bases and J by 2 bases, 3 bases remained unmatched. The CDR3 extends over 15 amino acids. DNA of the CDR3: TGTGCCAGCAGCTTCTGGACAGGGGGGAACTATGGCTACACCTTC. This gives the protein CASSFWTGGNYGYTF.

This clonotype occurred many times. J is TRBJ2-3 and V is TRBV3-1; 7 nucleotides agree with TRBD2. The CDR3 covers 15 residues. Germline V gives CDR1 LGHDT, CDR2 YNNKEL (reference sequence). V shed 4 bases, J shed 3 bases, and the junction held 7 bases outside the gene matches. The chain's CDR3 is CASSPRASGTDTQYF. Written as DNA, the CDR3 is TGTGCCAGCAGCCCCCGGGCTAGCGGTACAGATACGCAGTATTTT.

In DNA, the CDR3 is TGCAGTGCTAGTCAGGGTCAGGGGAATCAGCCCCAGCATTTT. Amino acid sequence: CSASQGQGNQPQHF. The chain joins TRBV20-1 to TRBJ1-5; D is perhaps TRBD1 (6 bases). Germline CDR1 reads DFQATT; CDR2 reads SNEGSKA (reference sequence). The V and J ends lost 3 bases and 4 bases respectively, with 13 bases between them. This CDR3 has 14 residues.

This clonotype was detected many times. The rearrangement uses TRBV7-2 and TRBJ2-1; weak D call: TRBD2 (5 bases). The CDR3 consists of 13 residues. Between the trimmed V and J ends, which lost 5 bases and 8 bases, there was a span of 13 bases. Germline V gene data show CDR1 as SGHTA and CDR2 as FQGNSA. The CDR3 region is CASSLTRSDEQFF. The CDR3 DNA sequence: TGTGCCAGCAGCCTAACTAGGTCTGATGAGCAGTTCTTC.

The chain uses TRBV29-1 and TRBJ2-5; D not resolved. The length of the CDR3 is 14 residues. The V and J ends lost 0 bases and 0 bases respectively, with 8 bases between them. CDR1 is SQVTM and CDR2 is ANQGSEA in the germline V gene. The CDR3 coding sequence is TGCAGCGTTGAAGATGCAAGTTACCAAGAGACCCAGTACTTC. It codes for CSVEDASYQETQYF.

This clonotype was detected a few times. The chain carries TRBV9 and TRBJ2-1; 16 nucleotides match TRBD2. This CDR3 has 16 amino acids. The J segment lost 7 bases and the V segment lost 4 bases, leaving 5 bases of the junction unmatched. Per the germline V gene, CDR1 is SGDLS and CDR2 is YYNGEE. CDR3 bases: TGTGCCAGCAGCCAGGGACTAGCGGGAGGGGGGAATGAGCAGTTCTTC. Translation gives CASSQGLAGGGNEQFF.

The chain uses TRBV28 and TRBJ2-6, with D maybe TRBD1 (7 bases). V was shortened by 7 bases and J by 0 bases, with 13 bases between the two germline ends. The CDR3 consists of 16 residues. CDR1 MDHEN and CDR2 SYDVKM come from the germline V gene. The CDR3 DNA reads TGTGCCAGCAACCAGGGGGGTAACTCTGGGGCCAACGTCCTGACTTTC. Amino acids: CASNQGGNSGANVLTF.

The rearrangement uses TRBV6-2 or TRBV6-3 and TRBJ2-2, with D uncertain. CDR1 and CDR2 from the germline V gene are MNHEY and SVGEGT. The CDR3 totals 14 residues. The V end lost 7 bases, the J end lost 1 base, and 10 bases lay between the germline ends. DNA of the CDR3: TGTGCCAGCACCTGGTGGGAGAACACCGGGGAGCTGTTTTTT. It specifies CASTWWENTGELFF.

In this sample, this clonotype turned up a few times. In DNA, the CDR3 is TGTGCCACCAGCAGAGATGACAGTACTCGTGGGCAGTACTTC. Translated, it gives CATSRDDSTRGQYF. The V gene is TRBV15, the J gene TRBJ2-7, with D tentatively TRBD1 (5 bases). The CDR3 is 14 residues long. The germline gives CDR1 LNHNV, CDR2 YYDKDF (reference sequence). V dropped 0 bases and J dropped 9 bases, with 15 bases sitting between them.

This clonotype was seen a handful of times. J is TRBJ2-2 and V is TRBV7-2; D may be TRBD2 (6 bases). The CDR3 sequence is 16 residues long. Germline lookup yields CDR1 SGHTA and CDR2 FQGNSA. V lost 3 bases and J lost 5, with 16 bases in between. The CDR3: CASSFLSGGGTGELFF. The CDR3 nucleotides are TGTGCCAGCAGCTTCCTTAGCGGAGGCGGGACCGGGGAGCTGTTTTTT.

This clonotype has at least ten counts. This CDR3 reads CASSPGRAPRNYGYTF. The CDR3 DNA reads TGTGCCAGCAGCCCCGGCCGGGCCCCGAGGAACTATGGCTACACCTTC. This rearrangement joins TRBV3-1 to TRBJ1-2; D is uncertain. CDR1 and CDR2 (germline): LGHDT, YNNKEL (reference sequence). The CDR3 has 16 residues. V shed 4 bases and J shed 2 bases, with 17 bases lying between them. The complete variable domain, with remaining parts taken from reference TRBV3-1 and TRBJ1-2, reads DTAVSQTPKYLVTQMGNDKSIKCEQNLGHDTMYWYKQDSKKFLKIMFSYNNKELIINETVPNRFSPKSPDKAHLNLHINSLELGDSAVYFCASSPGRAPRNYGYTFGSGTRLTVV.

This clonotype was recorded many times. V and J are TRBV4-3 and TRBJ1-2; D is possibly TRBD1 (5 bases). Germline assignment: CDR1 LGHNA and CDR2 YSLEER. The CDR3 contains 14 residues. Trimming pared 1 base from V and 2 bases from J, leaving 8 bases between. The DNA of the CDR3 is TGCGCCAGCAGCCAAGGAAGGACAAACTATGGCTACACCTTC. It encodes CASSQGRTNYGYTF.

This clonotype was counted only a few times. The CDR3 DNA reads as TGTGCCAGCAGCTTTATGGCAGCGGAAGAGACCCAGTACTTC. Amino acids: CASSFMAAEETQYF. V is TRBV7-2 and J is TRBJ2-5; perhaps TRBD2 as D (5 bases). In germline, CDR1 is SGHTA, CDR2 FQGNSA. The germline V and J ends were trimmed by 3 bases and 3 bases, with 11 bases remaining between them. The CDR3 spans 14 residues.

The chain has TRBV20-1 and TRBJ2-5, with a possible D match to TRBD2 (6 bases). CDR1 is DFQATT and CDR2 is SNEGSKA in the germline V gene (reference sequence). V was pared by 3 bases and J by 0 bases, with 14 bases between. The CDR3 totals 15 residues. CDR3 loop: CSARGDSRDQETQYF. DNA for the CDR3: TGCAGTGCTAGGGGGGACTCGAGGGACCAAGAGACCCAGTACTTC.

The chain employs TRBV3-1 and TRBJ1-6; D gene uncertain. This CDR3 has 13 amino acids. Germline-derived CDR1 and CDR2 are LGHDT and YNNKEL (reference sequence). V dropped 3 bases and J dropped 13 bases, with 13 bases sitting between them. The CDR3 is CASSHTDPAPLHF. For the CDR3, the DNA is TGTGCCAGCAGCCACACGGACCCCGCGCCCCTCCACTTT.

The V call is TRBV20-1, the J call TRBJ2-7; D might be TRBD2 (6 bases). The CDR3 consists of 15 residues. From germline, CDR1 is DFQATT and CDR2 SNEGSKA (reference sequence). The germline V and J ends were trimmed by 3 bases and 3 bases, with 18 bases remaining between them. The DNA for the CDR3 is TGCAGTGCTAGGGAGGGCCGGACACTGCTCTACGAGCAGTACTTC. This encodes CSAREGRTLLYEQYF.

The V and J genes are TRBV25-1 and TRBJ2-5, with D possibly TRBD1 on 6 matching bases. The V gene's germline CDR1 is MGHDK and CDR2 SYGVNS. V was pared by 3 bases and J by 2 bases, with 13 bases between. The CDR3 extends over 15 amino acids. The CDR3 protein is CASSDMTGLQETQYF. The CDR3 DNA is TGTGCCAGCAGTGATATGACAGGCCTACAAGAGACCCAGTACTTC.

The J gene is TRBJ2-1, the V gene TRBV7-8; 12 nucleotides match TRBD2. CDR1 is SGHVS and CDR2 is FQNEAQ in the germline V gene. The CDR3 sequence is 19 residues long. V gave up 5 bases and J gave up 7 bases; unmatched junction bases: 18. CDR3 region: CASSPLLAGGPERGNEQFF. The CDR3 DNA sequence: TGTGCCAGCAGCCCACTTCTAGCGGGGGGGCCGGAAAGGGGGAATGAGCAGTTCTTC.

The CDR3 DNA reads TGCAGTGCTACAACTAGCTCGAACACCGGGGAGCTGTTTTTT. It specifies CSATTSSNTGELFF. V and J are TRBV20-1 and TRBJ2-2; D may be TRBD2 (6 bases). The CDR3 covers 14 residues. V was cut by 4 bases and J by 0 bases, with 9 bases left in between. Germline V gene sequence: CDR1 DFQATT, CDR2 SNEGSKA (reference sequence).

The rearrangement uses TRBV28 and TRBJ2-3; D possibly corresponds to TRBD2 (5 bases). V lost 5 bases and J lost 4, with 22 bases in between. This CDR3 region has 17 residues. Per germline, CDR1 MDHEN and CDR2 SYDVKM. CDR3 sequence (DNA): TGTGCCAGCAGTCCCTTCCTTTCGGAGGTTTCCCCAGATACGCAGTATTTT. This encodes CASSPFLSEVSPDTQYF.

The rearrangement links TRBV7-2 to TRBJ2-7, with D perhaps given as TRBD1 or TRBD2 (5 bases each). Germline V gene lookup returns CDR1 SGHTA and CDR2 FQGNSA. The V end lost 0 bases, the J end lost 9 bases, and 12 bases lay between the germline ends. The CDR3 runs to 13 residues. The CDR3 sequence: CASSLATLGGQYF. DNA for the CDR3: TGTGCCAGCAGCTTAGCCACACTTGGGGGGCAGTACTTC.

The V and J genes are TRBV12-3 or TRBV12-4 and TRBJ2-1, with TRBD1 identical over 8 bases. The CDR3 extends over 14 amino acids. J lost 8 bases, V lost 3 bases, and 6 bases had no gene match. CDR3 DNA: TGTGCCAGCAGTTTTCGGCAGGGGGCCGATGAGCAGTTCTTC. Translation gives CASSFRQGADEQFF.

This sequence joins TRBV2 and TRBJ1-2, with D maybe TRBD1 (5 bases). Trimming took off 2 bases at V and 4 bases at J, with 11 bases between the two ends. The germline V gene encodes CDR1 SNHLY and CDR2 FYNNEI. CDR3 length: 14 amino acids. CDR3 DNA sequence: TGTGCCAGCAGTGAACAGGGTAAAGGCTATGGCTACACCTTC. It encodes CASSEQGKGYGYTF. Supplemented by reference TRBV2 and TRBJ1-2, the full variable domain reads EPEVTQTPSHQVTQMGQEVILRCVPISNHLYFYWYRQILGQKVEFLVSFYNNEISEKSEIFDDQFSVERPDGSNFTLKIRSTKLEDSAMYFCASSEQGKGYGYTFGSGTRLTVV.

Comments on this clonotype: This clone may be a read error of a much larger clone one base away. The V call is TRBV9, the J call TRBJ2-1; D might be TRBD2 (5 bases). Trimming stripped 3 bases from V and 12 bases from J, with 16 bases between. This CDR3 spans 13 amino acids. CDR1 and CDR2 (germline): SGDLS, YYNGEE. Here the CDR3 DNA reads TGTGCCAGCAGCGGAGAAGCGGAGACTGGGCAGTTCTTC. Translation: CASSGEAETGQFF. The full variable domain, in which reference TRBV9 and TRBJ2-1 provide the parts outside the CDR3, is DSGVTQTPKHLITATGQRVTLRCSPRSGDLSVYWYQQSLDQGLQFLIQYYNGEERAKGNILERFSAQQFPDLHSELNLSSLELGDSALYFCASSGEAETGQFFGPGTRLTVL.

The J gene is TRBJ1-5, the V gene TRBV20-1; D might be TRBD1 (5 bases). The CDR3 spans 15 residues. The V gene lost 4 bases and the J gene lost 0 bases, with 13 bases spanning the gap. Germline CDR1 is DFQATT and CDR2 is SNEGSKA (reference sequence). The CDR3: CSAKPGRLSNQPQHF. CDR3 coding DNA: TGCAGTGCTAAACCGGGACGCCTTAGCAATCAGCCCCAGCATTTT.

V and J are TRBV7-2 and TRBJ2-7; TRBD2 agrees at 10 bases. The CDR3 sequence is 14 residues long. Germline CDR1 is SGHTA and CDR2 is FQGNSA. With V trimmed by 9 bases and J by 4 bases, 9 bases remained unmatched. CDR3 nucleotides: TGTGCCAGTAGGCCCTCTAGCGGGAGATACGAGCAGTACTTC. Protein sequence: CASRPSSGRYEQYF.

This sequence joins TRBV2 and TRBJ2-1; 7 bases match TRBD1. Germline V gives CDR1 SNHLY, CDR2 FYNNEI. V lost 7 bases, J lost 7 bases, and 13 bases stayed unmatched. The CDR3 has 15 amino acids. The CDR3 bases are TGTGCCAGCAAGACGAAAGGGACAGAGGGGAATGAGCAGTTCTTC. It codes for CASKTKGTEGNEQFF.

The rearrangement uses TRBV12-3 or TRBV12-4 and TRBJ1-2; no reliable D call. The CDR3 has 12 residues. The ends were cut back, 8 bases at V and 1 base at J, with 8 bases in the middle. As DNA, the CDR3 is TGTGCCAGCCAACAGAATAACTATGGCTACACCTTC. Protein product: CASQQNNYGYTF.